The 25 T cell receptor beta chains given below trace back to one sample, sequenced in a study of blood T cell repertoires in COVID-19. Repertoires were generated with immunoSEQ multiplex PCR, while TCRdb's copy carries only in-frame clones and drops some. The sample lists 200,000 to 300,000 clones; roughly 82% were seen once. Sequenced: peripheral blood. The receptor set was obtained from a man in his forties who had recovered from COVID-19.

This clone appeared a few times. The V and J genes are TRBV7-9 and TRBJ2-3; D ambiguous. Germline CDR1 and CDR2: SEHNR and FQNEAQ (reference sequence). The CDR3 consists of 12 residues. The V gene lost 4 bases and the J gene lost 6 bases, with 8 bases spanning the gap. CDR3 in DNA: TGTGCCAGCAGCTCGGAGTTGGATACGCAGTATTTT. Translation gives CASSSELDTQYF.

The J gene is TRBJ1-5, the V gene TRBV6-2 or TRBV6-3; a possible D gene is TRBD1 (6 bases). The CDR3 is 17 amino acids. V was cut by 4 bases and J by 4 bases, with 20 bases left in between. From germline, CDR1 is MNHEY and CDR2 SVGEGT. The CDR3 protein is CASSSTNRVPGNQPQHF. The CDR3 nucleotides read TGTGCCAGCAGTTCCACCAACAGGGTTCCGGGGAATCAGCCCCAGCATTTT.

The CDR3 DNA reads as TGCGCCAGCAGCTTGGAGTTCGCGGGGGCGGATGGCTACACCTTC. As protein: CASSLEFAGADGYTF. The V and J genes are TRBV5-1 and TRBJ1-2; weak D call: TRBD1 (6 bases). CDR3 length: 15 amino acids. Germline V lookup: CDR1 SGHRS, CDR2 YFSETQ. V was pared by 0 bases and J by 6 bases, with 15 bases between.

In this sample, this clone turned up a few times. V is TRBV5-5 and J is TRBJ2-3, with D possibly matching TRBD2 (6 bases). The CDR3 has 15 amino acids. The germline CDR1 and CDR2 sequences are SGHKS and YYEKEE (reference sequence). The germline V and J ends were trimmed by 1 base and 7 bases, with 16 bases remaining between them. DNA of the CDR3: TGTGCCAGCAGCTTGTATGCGGAGGGGTCAAATACGCAGTATTTT. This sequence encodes CASSLYAEGSNTQYF.

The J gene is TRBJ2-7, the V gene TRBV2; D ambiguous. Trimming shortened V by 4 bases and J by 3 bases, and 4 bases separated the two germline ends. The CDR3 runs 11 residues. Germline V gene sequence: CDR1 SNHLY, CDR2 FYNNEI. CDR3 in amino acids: CASSGLYEQYF. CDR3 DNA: TGTGCCAGCAGTGGGCTCTACGAGCAGTACTTC. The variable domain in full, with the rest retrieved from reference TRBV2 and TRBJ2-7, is EPEVTQTPSHQVTQMGQEVILRCVPISNHLYFYWYRQILGQKVEFLVSFYNNEISEKSEIFDDQFSVERPDGSNFTLKIRSTKLEDSAMYFCASSGLYEQYFGPGTRLTVT.

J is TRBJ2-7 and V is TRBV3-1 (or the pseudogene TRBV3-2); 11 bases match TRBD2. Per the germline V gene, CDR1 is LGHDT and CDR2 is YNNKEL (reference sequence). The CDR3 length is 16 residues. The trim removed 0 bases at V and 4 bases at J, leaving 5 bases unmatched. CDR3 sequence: CASSQESASGRYEQYF. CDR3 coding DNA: TGTGCCAGCAGCCAAGAATCGGCTAGCGGGAGGTACGAGCAGTACTTC.

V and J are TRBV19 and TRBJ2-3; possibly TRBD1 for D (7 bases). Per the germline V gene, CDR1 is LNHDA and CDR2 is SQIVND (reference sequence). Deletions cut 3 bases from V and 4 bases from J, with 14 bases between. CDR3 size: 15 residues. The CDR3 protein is CASSMFRGVADTQYF. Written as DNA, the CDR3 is TGTGCCAGTAGTATGTTCAGGGGGGTAGCAGATACGCAGTATTTT.

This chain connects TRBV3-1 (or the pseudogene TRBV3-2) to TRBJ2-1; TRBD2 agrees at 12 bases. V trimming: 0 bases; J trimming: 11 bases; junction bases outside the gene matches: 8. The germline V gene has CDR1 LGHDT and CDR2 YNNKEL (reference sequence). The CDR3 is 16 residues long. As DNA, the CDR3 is TGTGCCAGCAGCCAAGATCCTAGCGGGGGGGCCGGTAAGCAGTTCTTC. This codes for CASSQDPSGGAGKQFF.

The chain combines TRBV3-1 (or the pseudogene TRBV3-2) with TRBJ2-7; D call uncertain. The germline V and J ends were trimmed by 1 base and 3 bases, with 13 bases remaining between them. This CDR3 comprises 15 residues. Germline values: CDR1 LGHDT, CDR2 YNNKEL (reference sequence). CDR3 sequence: CASSQGYVVHYEQYF. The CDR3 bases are TGTGCCAGCAGCCAAGGGTATGTAGTGCACTACGAGCAGTACTTC.

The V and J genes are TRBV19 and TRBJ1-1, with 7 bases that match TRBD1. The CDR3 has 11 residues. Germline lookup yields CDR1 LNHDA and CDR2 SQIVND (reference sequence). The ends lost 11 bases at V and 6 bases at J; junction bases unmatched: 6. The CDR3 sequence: CAGGTEAEAFF. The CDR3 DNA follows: TGTGCCGGGGGGACAGAGGCTGAAGCTTTCTTT.

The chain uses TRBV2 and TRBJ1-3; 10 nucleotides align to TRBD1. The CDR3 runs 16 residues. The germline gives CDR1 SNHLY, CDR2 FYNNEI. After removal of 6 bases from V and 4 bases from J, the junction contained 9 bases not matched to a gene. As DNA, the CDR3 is TGTGCCAGCAGGGAGACAGGGGGCTTAGGGGGAAACACCATATATTTT. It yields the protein CASRETGGLGGNTIYF.

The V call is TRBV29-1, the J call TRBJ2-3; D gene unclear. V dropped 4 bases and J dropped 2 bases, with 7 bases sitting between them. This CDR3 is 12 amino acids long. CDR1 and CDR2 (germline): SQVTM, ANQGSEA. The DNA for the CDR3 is TGCAGCGTTGCGCCAGACACAGATACGCAGTATTTT. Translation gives CSVAPDTDTQYF.

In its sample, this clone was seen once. The CDR3 protein is CAISEVDRGHHEQYF. CDR3 bases: TGTGCCATCAGTGAGGTGGACAGGGGGCACCACGAGCAGTACTTC. The V gene is TRBV10-3, the J gene TRBJ2-7; TRBD1 matches 11 bases. The germline V gene has CDR1 ENHRY and CDR2 SYGVKD. CDR3 length equals 15 residues. V lost 2 bases to trimming and J lost 5 bases; unmatched junction nucleotides: 5.

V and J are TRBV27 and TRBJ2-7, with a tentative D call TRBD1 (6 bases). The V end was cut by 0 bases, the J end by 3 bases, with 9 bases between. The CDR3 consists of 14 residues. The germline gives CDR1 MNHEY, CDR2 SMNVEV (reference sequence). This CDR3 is CASSLSYRVYEQYF. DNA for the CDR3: TGTGCCAGCAGTTTATCCTACAGGGTCTACGAGCAGTACTTC.

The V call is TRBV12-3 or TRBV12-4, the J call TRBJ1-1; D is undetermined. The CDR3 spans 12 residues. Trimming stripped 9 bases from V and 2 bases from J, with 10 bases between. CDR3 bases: TGTGCCAGTACTACCATAAACACTGAAGCTTTCTTT. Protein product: CASTTINTEAFF.

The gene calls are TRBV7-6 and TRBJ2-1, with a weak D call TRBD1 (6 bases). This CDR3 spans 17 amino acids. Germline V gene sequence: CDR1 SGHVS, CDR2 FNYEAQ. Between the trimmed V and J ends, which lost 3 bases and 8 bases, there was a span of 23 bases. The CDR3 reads CASSFRYGTGLMDEQFF. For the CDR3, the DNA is TGTGCCAGCAGCTTTCGCTACGGTACAGGGCTTATGGATGAGCAGTTCTTC.

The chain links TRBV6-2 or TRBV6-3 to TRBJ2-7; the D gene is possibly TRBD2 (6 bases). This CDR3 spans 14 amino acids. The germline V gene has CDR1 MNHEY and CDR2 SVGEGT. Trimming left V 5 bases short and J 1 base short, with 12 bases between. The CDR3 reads CASSTRDWSYEQYF. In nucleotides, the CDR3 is TGTGCCAGCAGTACCCGGGACTGGTCCTACGAGCAGTACTTC.

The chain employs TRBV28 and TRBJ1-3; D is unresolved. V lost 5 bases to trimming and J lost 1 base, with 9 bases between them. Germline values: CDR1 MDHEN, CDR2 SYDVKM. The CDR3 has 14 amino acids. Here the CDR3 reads CASSRPSSGNTIYF. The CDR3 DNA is TGTGCCAGCAGTCGCCCGAGTTCTGGAAACACCATATATTTT.

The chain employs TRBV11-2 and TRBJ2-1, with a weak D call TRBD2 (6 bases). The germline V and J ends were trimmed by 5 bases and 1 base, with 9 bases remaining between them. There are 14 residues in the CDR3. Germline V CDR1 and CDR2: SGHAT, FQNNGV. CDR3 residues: CASSPGSSYNEQFF. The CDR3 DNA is TGTGCCAGCAGCCCCGGGAGTTCCTACAATGAGCAGTTCTTC.

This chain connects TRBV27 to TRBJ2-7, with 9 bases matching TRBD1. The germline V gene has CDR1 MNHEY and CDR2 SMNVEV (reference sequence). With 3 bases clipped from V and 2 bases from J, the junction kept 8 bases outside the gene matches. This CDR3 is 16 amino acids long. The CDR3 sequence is CASSFLGTGFAYEQYF. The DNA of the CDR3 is TGTGCCAGCAGTTTTTTAGGGACAGGGTTTGCCTACGAGCAGTACTTC.

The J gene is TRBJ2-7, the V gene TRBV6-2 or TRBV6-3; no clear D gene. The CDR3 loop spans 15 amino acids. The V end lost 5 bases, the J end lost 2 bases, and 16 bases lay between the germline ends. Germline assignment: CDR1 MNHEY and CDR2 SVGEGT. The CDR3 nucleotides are TGTGCCAGCAGTCTAATAAGGAGTACCACCTACGAGCAGTACTTC. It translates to CASSLIRSTTYEQYF.

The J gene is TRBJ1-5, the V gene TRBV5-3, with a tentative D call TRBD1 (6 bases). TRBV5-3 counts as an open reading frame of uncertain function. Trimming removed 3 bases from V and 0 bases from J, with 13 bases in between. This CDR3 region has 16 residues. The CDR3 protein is CARSSRGEHSNQPQHF. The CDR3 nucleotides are TGTGCCAGAAGCTCCAGGGGCGAGCATAGCAATCAGCCCCAGCATTTT.

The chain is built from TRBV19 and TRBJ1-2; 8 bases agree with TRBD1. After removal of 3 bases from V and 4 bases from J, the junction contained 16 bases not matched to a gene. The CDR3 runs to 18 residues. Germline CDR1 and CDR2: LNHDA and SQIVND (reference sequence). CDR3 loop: CASSIREAGGDPVYGYTF. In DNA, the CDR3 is TGTGCCAGTAGTATTCGAGAGGCAGGGGGCGATCCTGTCTATGGCTACACCTTC.

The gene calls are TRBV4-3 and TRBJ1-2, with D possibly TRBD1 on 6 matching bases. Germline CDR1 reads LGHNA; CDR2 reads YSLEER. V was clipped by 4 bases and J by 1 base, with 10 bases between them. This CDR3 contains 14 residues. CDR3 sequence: CASSRVQGNYGYTF. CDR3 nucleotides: TGCGCCAGCAGCCGCGTACAGGGTAACTATGGCTACACCTTC.

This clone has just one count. The CDR3 DNA is TGTGCCAGCAGCTTAGCGAGATGGGACAAGTCTTACAATGAGCAGTTCTTC. It yields the protein CASSLARWDKSYNEQFF. The chain is built from TRBV11-2 and TRBJ2-1, with TRBD1 as a possible D gene (6 bases). Trimming cost V 1 base and J 4 bases, with 17 bases left between them. The CDR3 has 17 amino acids. Germline loops: CDR1 SGHAT, CDR2 FQNNGV.